These 23 T cell receptor beta chains were sequenced from one sample in a study of blood T cell repertoires in COVID-19. Here immunoSEQ multiplex PCR was the method, and the copy in TCRdb shows in-frame clones only, minus some. The repertoire holds some 80,000 clones, approximately 79% seen once, with roughly 5% in the top ten. Material for sequencing was peripheral blood. These TCRs come from a woman aged 80 or older with active or convalescent COVID-19.

This clone was seen just once. In DNA, the CDR3 is TGTGCCAGCTCACCACTCGACAGGGCTGCGGGTCAGCCCCAGCATTTT. Residues: CASSPLDRAAGQPQHF. This chain joins TRBV18 and TRBJ1-5; the match to TRBD1 covers 7 bases. V lost 1 base and J lost 6; bases outside the gene matches: 9. The germline gives CDR1 KGHSH, CDR2 LQKENI. The CDR3 contains 16 residues.

The chain carries TRBV13 and TRBJ2-5; D not resolved. Looked up from germline, CDR1 is PRHDT and CDR2 is FYEKMQ (reference sequence). The germline V and J ends were trimmed by 5 bases and 2 bases, with 9 bases remaining between them. This CDR3 contains 13 residues. The CDR3 region is CASSHRSQETQYF. The DNA of the CDR3 is TGTGCCAGCAGCCACCGCAGTCAAGAGACCCAGTACTTC.

The rearrangement uses TRBV6-5 and TRBJ1-5; the match to TRBD1 covers 9 bases. CDR3 size: 14 residues. Germline CDR1 MNHEY, CDR2 SVGAGI. V shed 6 bases, J shed 3 bases, and the junction held 3 bases outside the gene matches. CDR3 nucleotides: TGTGCCAGCAGACCACAGGGGGCCAATCAGCCCCAGCATTTT. Its translation: CASRPQGANQPQHF.

This clone has just one count. The V and J genes are TRBV3-1 (or the pseudogene TRBV3-2) and TRBJ2-7; 8 bases match TRBD2. J gave up 6 bases and V 7 bases, and 11 bases lay outside the gene matches. The CDR3 has 14 residues. Germline-derived CDR1 and CDR2 are LGHDT and YNNKEL (reference sequence). CDR3 sequence reads: CASTLRAGVFEQYF. The DNA for the CDR3 is TGTGCCAGCACCCTCCGAGCGGGAGTTTTCGAGCAGTACTTC.

CDR3 sequence reads: CAWNREVSEKLFF. The DNA for the CDR3 is TGTGCCTGGAACAGGGAAGTCTCTGAAAAACTGTTTTTT. This chain joins TRBV30 and TRBJ1-4; TRBD1 might be the D (6 bases). CDR1 is GTSNPN and CDR2 is SVGIG in the germline V gene (reference sequence). This CDR3 has 13 residues. Between the trimmed V and J ends, which lost 4 bases and 7 bases, there was a span of 13 bases.

The rearrangement uses TRBV6-6 and TRBJ2-1; 9 nucleotides match TRBD2. This CDR3 contains 14 residues. Germline assignment: CDR1 MNHNY and CDR2 SVGAGI (reference sequence). The V segment lost 7 bases and the J segment 6 bases; nucleotides outside the gene matches: 7. The CDR3 reads CASTNSGRTNEQFF. The CDR3 nucleotides are TGTGCCAGCACCAACAGCGGGAGGACCAATGAGCAGTTCTTC.

The chain carries TRBV28 and TRBJ1-1; D unresolved. Germline CDR1 and CDR2: MDHEN and SYDVKM. The length of the CDR3 is 14 residues. Deletions cut 5 bases from V and 0 bases from J, with 10 bases between. Here the CDR3 reads CASSKQLVNTEAFF. CDR3 bases: TGTGCCAGCAGTAAACAGCTCGTGAACACTGAAGCTTTCTTT.

This clone was detected a few times. This chain joins TRBV2 and TRBJ1-4, with D tentatively TRBD1 (6 bases). The CDR3 consists of 17 residues. Between the trimmed V and J ends, which lost 5 bases and 4 bases, there was a span of 20 bases. Germline assignment: CDR1 SNHLY and CDR2 FYNNEI. Here the CDR3 reads CASSSQGSLGSNEKLFF. DNA for the CDR3: TGTGCCAGCAGTTCACAGGGTTCGTTGGGGAGTAATGAAAAACTGTTTTTT.

This clone was observed a single time. This chain joins TRBV3-1 (or the pseudogene TRBV3-2) and TRBJ2-1; 7 nucleotides line up with TRBD2. The V segment lost 1 base and the J segment 7 bases; nucleotides outside the gene matches: 10. CDR1 and CDR2 (germline): LGHDT, YNNKEL (reference sequence). This CDR3 comprises 16 residues. The CDR3 reads CASSQGWAGVGNEQFF. The CDR3 DNA reads TGTGCCAGCAGCCAAGGGTGGGCGGGGGTAGGTAATGAGCAGTTCTTC.

The CDR3 DNA sequence: TGTGCCAGCAGCTCAACCCTCCGGGACATGCAAGAGACCCAGTACTTC. Its protein product is CASSSTLRDMQETQYF. V gene TRBV7-8 combines with J gene TRBJ2-5, with TRBD1 as a possible D gene (6 bases). Germline loops: CDR1 SGHVS, CDR2 FQNEAQ. The V end was cut by 4 bases, the J end by 2 bases, with 17 bases between. The CDR3 extends over 16 amino acids. Using reference TRBV7-8 and TRBJ2-5 for the parts outside the CDR3, the full variable domain is GAGVSQSPRYKVAKRGQDVALRCDPISGHVSLFWYQQALGQGPEFLTYFQNEAQLDKSGLPSDRFFAERPEGSVSTLKIQRTQQEDSAVYLCASSSTLRDMQETQYFGPGTRLLVL.

DNA for the CDR3: TGTGCCAGCAGTGTAGACAGGGGAGGTCGTGAAGCTTTCTTT. Translation gives CASSVDRGGREAFF. The chain has TRBV2 and TRBJ1-1; TRBD1 aligns across 8 bases. Germline V gene data show CDR1 as SNHLY and CDR2 as FYNNEI. V gave up 4 bases and J gave up 7 bases; unmatched junction bases: 8. The CDR3 is made up of 14 amino acids.

The rearrangement joins TRBV2 to TRBJ1-2; 10 bases map to TRBD1. The CDR3 totals 14 residues. V lost 3 bases, J lost 7 bases, and 5 bases stayed unmatched. Germline-derived CDR1 and CDR2 are SNHLY and FYNNEI. The CDR3 bases are TGTGCCAGCAGTGAGACAGGGGGCTCTTCTGGCTACACCTTC. Its protein product is CASSETGGSSGYTF.

The chain couples TRBV5-4 to TRBJ1-2; TRBD1 aligns across 9 bases. Trimming removed 3 bases from V and 9 bases from J; junction bases left unmatched: 9. Germline loops: CDR1 SGHNT, CDR2 YYREEE (reference sequence). This CDR3 region has 14 residues. Here the CDR3 reads CASSYKSGTGSYTF. The CDR3 DNA follows: TGTGCCAGCAGCTATAAATCCGGGACAGGGAGCTACACCTTC.

The rearrangement uses TRBV27 and TRBJ2-7, with a tentative D call TRBD2 (6 bases). The CDR3 is 14 residues long. V shed 6 bases and J shed 0 bases, with 12 bases lying between them. Germline V gene data show CDR1 as MNHEY and CDR2 as SMNVEV (reference sequence). CDR3 sequence (DNA): TGTGCCAGCAGGCGGGACCTGAGCTCCTACGAGCAGTACTTC. Translated: CASRRDLSSYEQYF.

CDR3 amino acids: CASSFPSSYEQYF. The CDR3 nucleotides are TGTGCCAGCAGCTTCCCGAGCTCCTACGAGCAGTACTTC. This chain links TRBV7-9 with TRBJ2-7; no definite D call. V was cut by 3 bases and J by 0 bases, with 6 bases left in between. Looked up from germline, CDR1 is SEHNR and CDR2 is FQNEAQ (reference sequence). There are 13 residues in the CDR3. The full variable domain, its missing parts supplied by reference TRBV7-9 and TRBJ2-7, is DTGVSQNPRHKITKRGQNVTFRCDPISEHNRLYWYRQTLGQGPEFLTYFQNEAQLEKSRLLSDRFSAERPKGSFSTLEIQRTEQGDSAMYLCASSFPSSYEQYFGPGTRLTVT.

V is TRBV6-2 or TRBV6-3 and J is TRBJ2-7; D perhaps matches TRBD2 (6 bases). Trimming pared 4 bases from V and 7 bases from J, leaving 14 bases between. CDR3 length equals 13 residues. Germline V lookup: CDR1 MNHEY, CDR2 SVGEGT. CDR3 region: CASSSARRGEQYF. The CDR3 DNA follows: TGTGCCAGCAGTTCAGCAAGGAGGGGTGAGCAGTACTTC.

This clone has just a few counts. The gene calls are TRBV5-3 and TRBJ1-4, with D possibly matching TRBD1 (6 bases). TRBV5-3 is filed as an ORF, its function uncertain. V gave up 4 bases and J gave up 6 bases, with 13 bases separating them. There are 14 residues in the CDR3. CDR3: CARSRQGRDEKLFF. CDR3 nucleotides: TGTGCCAGAAGCCGCCAGGGGAGGGATGAAAAACTGTTTTTT.

This clone was observed many times. The chain recombines TRBV4-1 with TRBJ2-7; possibly TRBD1 for D (6 bases). This CDR3 has 16 amino acids. V gave up 4 bases and J gave up 3 bases, with 19 bases separating them. Germline CDR1 is MGHRA and CDR2 is YSYEKL. CDR3 sequence (DNA): TGCGCCAGCAGCCCCCGACAGGCCAGGTCGTTCTACGAGCAGTACTTC. It encodes CASSPRQARSFYEQYF.

The chain uses TRBV16 and TRBJ2-7; D is possibly TRBD1 (5 bases). Trimming took off 2 bases at V and 2 bases at J, with 10 bases between the two ends. Germline V lookup: CDR1 KGHSY, CDR2 FQNENV. The CDR3 runs 14 residues. CDR3 in amino acids: CASSQLTATYEQYF. DNA of the CDR3: TGTGCCAGCAGCCAACTGACAGCCACCTACGAGCAGTACTTC.

This chain connects TRBV4-3 to TRBJ2-2; tentatively, D is TRBD2 (6 bases). The CDR3 loop spans 18 amino acids. The germline CDR1 and CDR2 sequences are LGHNA and YSLEER. Trimming took off 4 bases at V and 3 bases at J, with 21 bases between the two ends. Written as DNA, the CDR3 is TGCGCCAGCAGCCTTAAACCAGTGTCAACGGGGGACACCGGGGAGCTGTTTTTT. Its protein is CASSLKPVSTGDTGELFF.

This chain links TRBV4-1 with TRBJ1-3, with 7 bases lining up with TRBD1. The CDR3 covers 16 residues. In germline, CDR1 is MGHRA, CDR2 YSYEKL. Trimming at V came to 5 bases and at J to 4 bases, leaving 11 bases not matched to a gene. CDR3 loop: CASSKDRNSFGNTIYF. The CDR3 region has the DNA TGCGCCAGCAGCAAGGACAGGAACTCTTTCGGAAACACCATATATTTT.

The genes are TRBV6-1 and TRBJ1-6; 7 positions agree with TRBD1. Germline V lookup: CDR1 MNHNS, CDR2 SASEGT. The CDR3 runs 17 residues. The V segment lost 4 bases and the J segment 0 bases; nucleotides outside the gene matches: 6. CDR3 nucleotide sequence: TGTGCCAGCAGTGCACGACAGGGAATCTCCTATAATTCACCCCTCCACTTT. This codes for CASSARQGISYNSPLHF.

The rearrangement uses TRBV20-1 and TRBJ1-2; a possible D gene is TRBD1 (5 bases). The CDR3 extends over 10 amino acids. Trimming stripped 6 bases from V and 8 bases from J, with 10 bases between. CDR1 is DFQATT, CDR2 SNEGSKA, per germline (reference sequence). The CDR3 loop is CSATQGGYTF. The CDR3 DNA reads TGCAGTGCCACCCAGGGCGGCTACACCTTC.